Listed below are T cell receptor beta chains from one sample, sequenced in a study of shared clonotypes between healthy human individuals. Some clones are missing from TCRdb's copy, which holds only in-frame ones; the method was immunoSEQ multiplex PCR. The table lists approximately 2,000,000 clones, 80% to 95% of them singletons. The sample consisted of naive CD4+ T cells from PBMCs. All receptors come from a man younger than 35 in good health. Some clones in this sample may be carry-over from other donors' samples. CDR3s include the opening cysteine and the closing phenylalanine or tryptophan. Fields, in order: D gene, clone size, CDR3 length, J gene, V gene, CDR3 DNA, CDR3 protein. D genes are given only for firm matches. A row's size may be missing; if present it is once, few, many or a size class.

NA | NA | 15 | TRBJ2-2 | TRBV7-9 | TGTGCCAGCAGCTCGTTGGCTAGGGGGACCGGGGAGCTGTTTTTT | CASSSLARGTGELFF
NA | NA | 14 | TRBJ1-1 | TRBV28 | TGTGCCAGCAGTTTAATCTCTGACAGAGAAGAAGCTTTCTTT | CASSLISDREEAFF
TRBD1 | NA | 10 | TRBJ1-1 | TRBV20-1 | TGCAGTGCTGGGGACAGGGTGGCTTTCTTT | CSAGDRVAFF
NA | NA | 15 | TRBJ2-4 | TRBV5-5 | TGTGCCAGCAGCACGACCGGACAAGACAAAAACATTCAGTACTTC | CASSTTGQDKNIQYF
NA | NA | 13 | TRBJ2-3 | TRBV14 | TGTGCCAGCAGCCAATCTAGGATCGGTACGCAGTATTTT | CASSQSRIGTQYF
TRBD1 | once | 16 | TRBJ1-1 | TRBV7-2 | TGTGCCAGCAGCTGGACGGGACAGGGCTATAACACTGAAGCTTTCTTT | CASSWTGQGYNTEAFF
NA | NA | 15 | TRBJ2-5 | TRBV11-2 | TGTGCCAGCAGCTCAGCACGCCGGGGATGGGAGACCCAGTACTTC | CASSSARRGWETQYF
TRBD2 | NA | 14 | TRBJ2-1 | TRBV28 | TGTGCCAGCAGTAGTAGCGGGAGTTACAATGAGCAGTTCTTC | CASSSSGSYNEQFF
TRBD1 | few | 14 | TRBJ1-1 | TRBV9 | TGTGCCAGCAGCGTAGACAGGGGGTTAACTGAAGCTTTCTTT | CASSVDRGLTEAFF
NA | once | 11 | TRBJ2-7 | TRBV30 | TGTGCCTGGAACTCACTGGGCGAGCAGTACTTC | CAWNSLGEQYF
TRBD2 | NA | 15 | TRBJ2-2 | TRBV4-2 | TGTGCCAGCAGCCAAGTTCCCCTAGCGGGCGGGGAGCTGTTTTTT | CASSQVPLAGGELFF
TRBD1 | NA | 14 | TRBJ1-1 | TRBV7-9 | TGTGCCAGCAGCTTGAAAGATCAGGGGGCTGAAGCTTTCTTT | CASSLKDQGAEAFF
TRBD2 | NA | 15 | TRBJ2-7 | TRBV11-2 | TGTGCCAGCAGCTTAGGCGTAGCGGGAGGGTACGAGCAGTACTTC | CASSLGVAGGYEQYF
TRBD1 | NA | 14 | TRBJ1-5 | TRBV11-2 | TGTGCCAGCAGCAACAGGGGTAACAATCAGCCCCAGCATTTT | CASSNRGNNQPQHF
TRBD1 | NA | 16 | TRBJ2-7 | TRBV5-1 | TGCGCCAGCAGCGATTGGGACAGGGGTACTTCTTACGAGCAGTACTTC | CASSDWDRGTSYEQYF
TRBD2 | NA | 16 | TRBJ2-7 | TRBV28 | TGTGCCAGCAGTTTAGATTTAGCGGGGCTCTCCTACGAGCAGTACTTC | CASSLDLAGLSYEQYF
NA | NA | 12 | TRBJ2-2 | TRBV2 | TGTGCCAGCAGTGATAATACCGGGGAGCTGTTTTTT | CASSDNTGELFF
NA | NA | 16 | TRBJ2-3 | TRBV14 | TGTGCCAGCAGCCAAGTCCGGCCCATCGGAGGGGATACGCAGTATTTT | CASSQVRPIGGDTQYF
TRBD2 | once | 16 | TRBJ2-5 | TRBV19 | TGTGCCAGTAGTATGTGGGGACTAGCGGTACAAGAGACCCAGTACTTC | CASSMWGLAVQETQYF
NA | once | 16 | TRBJ2-2 | TRBV4-2 | TGTGCCAGCAGCCAAGAAACGGCGGGGTTCACCGGGGAGCTGTTTTTT | CASSQETAGFTGELFF
NA | NA | 11 | TRBJ2-3 | TRBV25-1 | TGTGCCAGCAGTACGGGGAATACGCAGTATTTT | CASSTGNTQYF
NA | NA | 15 | TRBJ1-2 | TRBV18 | TGTGCCAGCTCACCACCAGGGAAAGGAGACTATGGCTACACCTTC | CASSPPGKGDYGYTF
NA | NA | 12 | TRBJ2-3 | TRBV29-1 | TGCAGCGCCTTTACCGGTAGGGATACGCAGTATTTT | CSAFTGRDTQYF
TRBD1 | NA | 15 | TRBJ2-7 | TRBV4-1 | TGCGCCAGCAGCTCCCGACAGGGGACCTCCTACGAGCAGTACTTC | CASSSRQGTSYEQYF
NA | few | 14 | TRBJ1-1 | TRBV7-9 | TGTGCCAGCGTCCAGGACCGTAGGTACACTGAAGCTTTCTTT | CASVQDRRYTEAFF
NA | NA | 14 | TRBJ2-7 | TRBV19 | TGTGCCAGTAGTAAGGCGGGACCCTACTACGAGCAGTACTTC | CASSKAGPYYEQYF
NA | once | 12 | TRBJ2-7 | TRBV7-9 | TGTGCCAGCAGCCCCGGGTTCGACGAGCAGTACTTC | CASSPGFDEQYF
TRBD2 | NA | 14 | TRBJ2-7 | TRBV7-2 | TGTGCCAGCAGCCCCCCGGTGGGAGCGGGAGGGTATTACTTC | CASSPPVGAGGYYF
NA | NA | 15 | TRBJ2-1 | TRBV5-1 | TGCGCCAGCAGCTTGGCGATAGCGGCTAACAATGAGCAGTTCTTC | CASSLAIAANNEQFF
NA | NA | 15 | TRBJ1-4 | TRBV28 | TGTGCCAGCAGTTTTCTTTCGGGTCGGGGTGAAAAACTGTTTTTT | CASSFLSGRGEKLFF
NA | NA | 14 | TRBJ2-6 | TRBV7-2 | TGTGCCAGCAGCCTAGGTTCTGGGGCCAACGTCCTGACTTTC | CASSLGSGANVLTF
TRBD2 | NA | 15 | TRBJ2-3 | TRBV6-5 | TGTGCCAGCAGTTGGAGCGGGAGGGCCGGATATACGCAGTATTTT | CASSWSGRAGYTQYF
NA | NA | 13 | TRBJ2-7 | TRBV13 | TGTGCCAGCAGCGTGCAGGGGCCCTACGAGCAGTACTTC | CASSVQGPYEQYF
NA | NA | 17 | TRBJ2-3 | TRBV18 | TGTGCCAGCTCCCCCCAAGGTCAGGGGGAGGGCACAGATACGCAGTATTTT | CASSPQGQGEGTDTQYF
NA | NA | 14 | TRBJ2-3 | TRBV27 | TGTGCCAGCAGTTTGACTATCAGTTCGAATACGCAGTATTTT | CASSLTISSNTQYF
TRBD1 | NA | 14 | TRBJ1-1 | TRBV2 | TGTGCCAGCCGTAAGGACAGGAGGAACACTGAAGCTTTCTTT | CASRKDRRNTEAFF
TRBD2 | NA | 15 | TRBJ2-7 | TRBV4-2 | TGTGCCAGCAGCCAAGAGGCGGGAGTATTTTACGAGCAGTACTTC | CASSQEAGVFYEQYF
TRBD1 | NA | 17 | TRBJ2-3 | TRBV18 | TGTGCCAGCTCACCAGGCCCCCTGACAGGGGGAATCCATACGCAGTATTTT | CASSPGPLTGGIHTQYF
NA | NA | 13 | TRBJ2-5 | TRBV19 | TGTGCCAGTAGTATAATCGGGACCCGAGACCAGTACTTC | CASSIIGTRDQYF
TRBD1 | few | 16 | TRBJ2-5 | TRBV9 | TGTGCCAGCAGCGTAGGGTTCGCGACAGGGGAAGAGACCCAGTACTTC | CASSVGFATGEETQYF
NA | NA | 16 | TRBJ2-1 | TRBV2 | TGTGCCAGCAGTGAAGTTGGTGGGAGCTCCTACAATGAGCAGTTCTTC | CASSEVGGSSYNEQFF
NA | NA | 14 | TRBJ1-2 | TRBV5-5 | TGTGCCAGCAGCCGCCAAAGGGGGGACTATGGCTACACCTTC | CASSRQRGDYGYTF
NA | NA | 13 | TRBJ1-2 | TRBV28 | TGTGCCAGCAGCTCCCTGGGGGGGTATGGCTACACCTTC | CASSSLGGYGYTF
NA | NA | 14 | TRBJ2-5 | TRBV28 | TGTGCCAGCAGTTTATGGGGTCCTGAAGAGACCCAGTACTTC | CASSLWGPEETQYF
TRBD2 | NA | 14 | TRBJ2-1 | TRBV7-9 | TGTGCCAGCAGGGAGCGGGACCCCTACAATGAGCAGTTCTTC | CASRERDPYNEQFF
TRBD1 | NA | 13 | TRBJ2-3 | TRBV7-2 | TGTGCCAGCGGTCGACAGGGGGGGGATACGCAGTATTTT | CASGRQGGDTQYF
NA | NA | 14 | TRBJ1-2 | TRBV28 | TGTGCCAGCAGTTTATTCCCGGGGTGGTATGGCTACACCTTC | CASSLFPGWYGYTF
NA | NA | 12 | TRBJ2-3 | TRBV29-1 | TGCAGCGTTGGAGGCGGGGTGGATACGCAGTATTTT | CSVGGGVDTQYF
NA | NA | 17 | TRBJ2-1 | TRBV25-1 | TGTGCCAGCAGTGAATACCCTGGGGTGGGGCCATTCTATGAGCAGTTCTTC | CASSEYPGVGPFYEQFF
NA | NA | 13 | TRBJ1-2 | TRBV14 | TGTGCCAGCAGCCAGGGACGAAGGGTAGGCTACACCTTC | CASSQGRRVGYTF
NA | NA | 19 | TRBJ1-2 | TRBV5-1 | TGCGCCAGCAGCTTGGGACCTACTACACTCGGGTTGGCTAACTATGGCTACACCTTC | CASSLGPTTLGLANYGYTF
TRBD2 | NA | 13 | TRBJ2-3 | TRBV10-3 | TGTGCCATCAGCATCGGACTAGAAGATACGCAGTATTTT | CAISIGLEDTQYF